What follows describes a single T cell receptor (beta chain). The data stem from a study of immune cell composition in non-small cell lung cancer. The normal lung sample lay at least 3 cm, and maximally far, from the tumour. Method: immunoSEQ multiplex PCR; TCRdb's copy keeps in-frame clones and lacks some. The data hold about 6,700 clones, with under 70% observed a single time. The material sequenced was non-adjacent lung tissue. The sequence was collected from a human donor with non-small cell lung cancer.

As DNA, the CDR3 is TGTGCCAGCAGCTTCGACAGTAAGCACGATACGCAGTATTTT. Translation gives CASSFDSKHDTQYF. The chain recombines TRBV7-9 with TRBJ2-3; D perhaps matches TRBD1 (5 bases). Trimming shortened V by 3 bases and J by 6 bases, and 13 bases separated the two germline ends. The V gene's germline CDR1 is SEHNR and CDR2 FQNEAQ (reference sequence). The length of the CDR3 is 14 residues.